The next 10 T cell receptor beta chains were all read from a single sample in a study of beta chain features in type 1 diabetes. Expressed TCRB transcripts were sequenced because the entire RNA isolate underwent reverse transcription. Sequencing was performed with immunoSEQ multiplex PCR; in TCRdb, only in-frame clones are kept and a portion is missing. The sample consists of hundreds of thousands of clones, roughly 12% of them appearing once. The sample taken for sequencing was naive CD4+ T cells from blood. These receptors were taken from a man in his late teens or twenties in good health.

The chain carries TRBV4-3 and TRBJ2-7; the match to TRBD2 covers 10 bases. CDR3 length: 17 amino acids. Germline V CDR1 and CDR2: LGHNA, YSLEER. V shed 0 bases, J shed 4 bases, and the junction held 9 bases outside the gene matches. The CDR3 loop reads CASSQDEGLAGVYEQYF. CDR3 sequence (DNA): TGCGCCAGCAGCCAAGACGAAGGGCTAGCGGGAGTGTACGAGCAGTACTTC.

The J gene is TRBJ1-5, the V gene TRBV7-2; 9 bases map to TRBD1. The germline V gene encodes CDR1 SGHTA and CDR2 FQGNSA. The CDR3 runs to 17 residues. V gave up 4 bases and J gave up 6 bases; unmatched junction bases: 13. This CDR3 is CASSSEPGQGWGQPQHF. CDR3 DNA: TGTGCCAGCAGCTCGGAACCGGGACAGGGATGGGGTCAGCCCCAGCATTTT. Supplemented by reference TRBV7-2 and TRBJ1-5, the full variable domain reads GAGVSQSPSNKVTEKGKDVELRCDPISGHTALYWYRQSLGQGLEFLIYFQGNSAPDKSGLPSDRFSAERTGGSVSTLTIQRTQQEDSAVYLCASSSEPGQGWGQPQHFGDGTRLSIL.

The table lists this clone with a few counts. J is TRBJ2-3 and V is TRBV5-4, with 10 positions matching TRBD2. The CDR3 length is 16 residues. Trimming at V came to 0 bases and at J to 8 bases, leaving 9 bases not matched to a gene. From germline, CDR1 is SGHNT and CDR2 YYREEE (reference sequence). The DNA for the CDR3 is TGTGCCAGCAGCTTGGAGTGGCTAGCGGGAGCCCGTACGCAGTATTTT. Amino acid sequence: CASSLEWLAGARTQYF.

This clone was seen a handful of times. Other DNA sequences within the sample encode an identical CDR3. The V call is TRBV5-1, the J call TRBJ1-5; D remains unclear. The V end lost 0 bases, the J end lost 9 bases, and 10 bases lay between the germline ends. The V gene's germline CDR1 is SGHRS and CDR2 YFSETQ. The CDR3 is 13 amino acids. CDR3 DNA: TGCGCCAGCAGCTTGGAGCCCGGCGGGCCCCAGCATTTT. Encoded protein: CASSLEPGGPQHF.

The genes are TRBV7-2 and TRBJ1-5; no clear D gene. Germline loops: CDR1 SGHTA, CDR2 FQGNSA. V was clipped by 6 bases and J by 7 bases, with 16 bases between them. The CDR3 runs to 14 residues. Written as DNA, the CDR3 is TGTGCCAGCAGTCTTGAGACCCCGGGGCAGCCCCAGCATTTT. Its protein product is CASSLETPGQPQHF.

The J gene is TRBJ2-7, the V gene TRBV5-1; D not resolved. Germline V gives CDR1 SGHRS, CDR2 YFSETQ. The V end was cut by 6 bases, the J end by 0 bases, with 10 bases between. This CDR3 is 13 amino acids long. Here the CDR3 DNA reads TGCGCCAGCATGATGGAGAACTCCTACGAGCAGTACTTC. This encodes CASMMENSYEQYF.

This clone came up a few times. Here the CDR3 reads CASSLVVAGNTIYF. In DNA form, the CDR3 reads TGTGCCAGCAGTTTGGTGGTTGCGGGAAACACCATATATTTT. The rearrangement uses TRBV28 and TRBJ1-3, with no clear D. This CDR3 has 14 residues. With 3 bases removed from V and 4 bases from J, the gap between germline ends came to 10 bases. Germline loops: CDR1 MDHEN, CDR2 SYDVKM.

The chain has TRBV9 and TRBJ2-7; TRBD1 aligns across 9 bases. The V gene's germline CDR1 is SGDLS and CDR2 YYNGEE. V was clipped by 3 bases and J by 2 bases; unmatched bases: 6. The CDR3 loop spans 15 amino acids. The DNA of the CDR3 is TGTGCCAGCAGCGGGGGACAGGGAATAACCTACGAGCAGTACTTC. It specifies CASSGGQGITYEQYF.

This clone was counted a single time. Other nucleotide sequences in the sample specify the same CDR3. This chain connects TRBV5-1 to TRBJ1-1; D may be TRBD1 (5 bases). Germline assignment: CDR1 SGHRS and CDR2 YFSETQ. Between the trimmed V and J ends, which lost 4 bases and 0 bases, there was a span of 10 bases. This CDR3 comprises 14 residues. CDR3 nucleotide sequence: TGCGCCAGCAGCCTTAGACAGATGAACACTGAAGCTTTCTTT. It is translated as CASSLRQMNTEAFF.

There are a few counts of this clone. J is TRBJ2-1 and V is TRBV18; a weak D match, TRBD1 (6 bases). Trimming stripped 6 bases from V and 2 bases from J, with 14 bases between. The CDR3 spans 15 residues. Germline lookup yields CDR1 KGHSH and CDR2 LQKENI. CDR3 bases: TGTGCCAGCTCCCCCGGGACAAGAACCTACAATGAGCAGTTCTTC. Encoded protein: CASSPGTRTYNEQFF.